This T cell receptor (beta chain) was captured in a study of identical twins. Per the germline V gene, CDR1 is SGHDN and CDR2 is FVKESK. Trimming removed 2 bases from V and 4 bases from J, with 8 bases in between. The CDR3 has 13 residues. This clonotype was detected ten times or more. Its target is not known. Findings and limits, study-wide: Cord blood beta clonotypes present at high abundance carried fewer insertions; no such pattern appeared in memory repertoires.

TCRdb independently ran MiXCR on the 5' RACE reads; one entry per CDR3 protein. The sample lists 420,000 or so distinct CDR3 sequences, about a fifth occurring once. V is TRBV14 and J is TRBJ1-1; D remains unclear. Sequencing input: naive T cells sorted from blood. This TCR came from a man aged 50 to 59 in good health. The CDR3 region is CASSQLRATEAFF. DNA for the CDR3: TGTGCCAGCAGCCAATTACGGGCCACTGAAGCTTTCTTT.